This T cell receptor (beta chain) appears in the sequencing data of a study of blood T cell repertoires in COVID-19. Study as a whole: Donors in the United States, Italy and Spain gave samples during acute or convalescent COVID-19. Nucleic acid was either cDNA or gDNA, and it came from T cells, B-cell-depleted T cells, or PBMCs.

Per the original methods: For nucleated cells, counts were estimated from reference gene primer amplification. Here immunoSEQ multiplex PCR was the method, and the copy in TCRdb shows in-frame clones only, minus some. Clonal size and the V and J genes are those of that table, whereas D and trimming came from the DNA. Of about 58,000 clones listed, more than 75% were seen once; the top ten hold 7.4%. Germline CDR1 reads MNHEY; CDR2 reads SVGAGI. This CDR3 has 14 residues. Germline trimming cut 7 bases from V and 3 bases from J; bases unmatched to any gene: 5. This chain connects TRBV6-5 to TRBJ2-2; 7 nucleotides line up with TRBD2. Input material: peripheral blood. The source is a human donor with active COVID-19. The donor label of this sample is uncertain. DNA of the CDR3: TGTGCCAGCACCCCCGGGAGGTACACCGGGGAGCTGTTTTTT. Translating gives CASTPGRYTGELFF.